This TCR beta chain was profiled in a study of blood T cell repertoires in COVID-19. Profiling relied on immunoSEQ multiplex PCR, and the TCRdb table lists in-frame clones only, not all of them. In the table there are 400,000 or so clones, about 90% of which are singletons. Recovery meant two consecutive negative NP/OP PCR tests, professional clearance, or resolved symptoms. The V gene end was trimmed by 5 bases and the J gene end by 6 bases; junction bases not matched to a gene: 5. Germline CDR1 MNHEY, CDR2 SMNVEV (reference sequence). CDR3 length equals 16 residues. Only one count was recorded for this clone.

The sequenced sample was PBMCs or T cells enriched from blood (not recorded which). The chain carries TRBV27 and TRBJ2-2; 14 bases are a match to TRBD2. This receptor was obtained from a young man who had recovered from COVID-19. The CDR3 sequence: CASSGGLAGGPGELFF. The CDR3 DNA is TGTGCCAGCAGTGGTGGACTAGCGGGAGGCCCCGGGGAGCTGTTTTTT.